This entry lists 8 T cell receptor beta chains sequenced from one sample in a study of T cell repertoires and HLA-DP antigens. These receptors are not linked to any known antigen. TCRdb's copy holds only in-frame clones and misses some; the assay was immunoSEQ multiplex PCR. The sample lists 90,000 to 130,000 clones; 92% were seen once. The sequenced material came from CD4+ T cells from PBMCs. Receptors originate from a woman aged 18-29 years in good health and CMV-seronegative.

This chain connects TRBV7-9 to TRBJ2-7; 9 bases match TRBD1. The CDR3 loop spans 15 amino acids. Looked up from germline, CDR1 is SEHNR and CDR2 is FQNEAQ (reference sequence). The J segment lost 1 base and the V segment lost 6 bases, leaving 7 bases of the junction unmatched. In DNA form, the CDR3 reads TGTGCCAGCAGAACTACCGGGACAGGGTCCTACGAGCAGTACTTC. It translates to CASRTTGTGSYEQYF.

This clone was counted between two and nine times. The V call is TRBV18, the J call TRBJ1-5, with a tentative D call TRBD1 (6 bases). Germline CDR1 reads KGHSH; CDR2 reads LQKENI. The CDR3 sequence is 15 residues long. Trimming took 4 bases from V and 0 from J, leaving 10 bases between them. CDR3 sequence (DNA): TGTGCCAGCTCACAACAGGGAAATAGCAATCAGCCCCAGCATTTT. Translating it yields CASSQQGNSNQPQHF.

This clone was detected once. The V call is TRBV15, the J call TRBJ2-6, with D maybe TRBD2 (5 bases). From germline, CDR1 is LNHNV and CDR2 YYDKDF (reference sequence). V lost 0 bases and J lost 2, with 11 bases in between. CDR3 length: 17 amino acids. The CDR3, as DNA: TGTGCCACCAGCAGAGATGTTGGGAGTCCTGGGGCCAACGTCCTGACTTTC. The encoded protein is CATSRDVGSPGANVLTF.

The chain joins TRBV7-3 to TRBJ2-2; D is undetermined. CDR1 and CDR2 from the germline V gene are SGHTA and FQGTGA. The CDR3 is made up of 14 amino acids. The V end was cut by 3 bases, the J end by 3 bases, with 8 bases between. The CDR3 here is CASSFIRDTGELFF. CDR3 coding DNA: TGTGCCAGCAGCTTTATCCGGGACACCGGGGAGCTGTTTTTT.

The chain has TRBV7-2 and TRBJ2-1; TRBD2 aligns across 15 bases. Looked up from germline, CDR1 is SGHTA and CDR2 is FQGNSA. This CDR3 has 17 amino acids. V lost 5 bases and J lost 7; bases outside the gene matches: 9. The CDR3 region is CASSPRTSGGARNEQFF. DNA for the CDR3: TGTGCCAGCAGCCCAAGGACTAGCGGGGGGGCCCGGAATGAGCAGTTCTTC.

The chain has TRBV30 and TRBJ2-4; D is undetermined. Germline V gives CDR1 GTSNPN, CDR2 SVGIG (reference sequence). The germline V and J ends were trimmed by 2 bases and 0 bases, with 11 bases remaining between them. The CDR3 contains 15 residues. For the CDR3, the DNA is TGTGCCTGGAGTAGTCTCGGATTAGCCAAAAACATTCAGTACTTC. It translates to CAWSSLGLAKNIQYF.

The V call is TRBV28, the J call TRBJ2-4, with a tentative D call TRBD2 (5 bases). The CDR3 covers 12 residues. CDR1 and CDR2 (germline): MDHEN, SYDVKM. Trimming pared 3 bases from V and 6 bases from J, leaving 6 bases between. The chain's CDR3 is CASSFRGNIQYF. CDR3 DNA: TGTGCCAGCAGTTTTCGGGGAAACATTCAGTACTTC.

The chain uses TRBV7-3 and TRBJ2-2; D unresolved. Deletions cut 5 bases from V and 0 bases from J, with 16 bases between. The germline CDR1 and CDR2 sequences are SGHTA and FQGTGA. This CDR3 spans 17 amino acids. The CDR3 protein is CASSPNSLGPNTGELFF. The CDR3 DNA reads as TGTGCCAGCAGCCCCAACTCATTGGGTCCGAACACCGGGGAGCTGTTTTTT.